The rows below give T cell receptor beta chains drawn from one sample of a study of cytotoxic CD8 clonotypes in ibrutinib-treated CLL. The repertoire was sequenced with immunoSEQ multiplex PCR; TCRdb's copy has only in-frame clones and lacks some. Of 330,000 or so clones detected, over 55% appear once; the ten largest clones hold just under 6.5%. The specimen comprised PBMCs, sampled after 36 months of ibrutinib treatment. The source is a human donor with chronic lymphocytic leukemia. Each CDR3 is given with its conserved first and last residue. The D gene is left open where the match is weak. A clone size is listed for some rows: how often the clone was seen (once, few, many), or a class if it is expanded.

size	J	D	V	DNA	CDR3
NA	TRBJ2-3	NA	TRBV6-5	TGTGCCAGCTCGGACACGGGGGCAGGCACAGATACGCAGTATTTT	CASSDTGAGTDTQYF
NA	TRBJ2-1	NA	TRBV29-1	TGCAGCGTTTGCCCCCGATTGCCGGGAGTCCACAATGAGCAGTTCTTC	CSVCPRLPGVHNEQFF
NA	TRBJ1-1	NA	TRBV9	TGTGCCAGCAGCGTAGTCCAGGGAGCTAATACTGAAGCTTTCTTT	CASSVVQGANTEAFF
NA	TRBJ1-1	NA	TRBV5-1	TGCGCCAGCAGGAACACACCTTCCACTGAAGCTTTCTTT	CASRNTPSTEAFF
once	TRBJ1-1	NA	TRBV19	TGTGCCAGTGCCGAGAAGGACACTGAAGCTTTCTTT	CASAEKDTEAFF
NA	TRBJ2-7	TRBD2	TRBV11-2	TGTGCCAGCAGCCCCGGGACTAGCGGAGCCTACGAGCAGTACTTC	CASSPGTSGAYEQYF
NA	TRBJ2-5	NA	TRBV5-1	TGCGCCAGCAGGCTGGGATCGGGGCAGACCCAGTACTTC	CASRLGSGQTQYF
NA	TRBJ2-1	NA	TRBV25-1	TGTGCCAGCAGACGAACTGGGGCCGATGAGCAGTTCTTC	CASRRTGADEQFF
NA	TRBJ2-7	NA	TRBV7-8	TGTGCCAGCAGCTTTCCAGGACAGTCCTACGAGCAGTACTTC	CASSFPGQSYEQYF
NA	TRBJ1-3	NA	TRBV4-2	TGTGCCAGCAGCTTGGATTTAAAAGCGACTGGAAACACCATATATTTT	CASSLDLKATGNTIYF
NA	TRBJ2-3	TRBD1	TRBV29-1	TGCAGCGTTGACAGGGGGCAGACAGATACGCAGTATTTT	CSVDRGQTDTQYF
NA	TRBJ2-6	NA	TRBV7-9	TGTGCCAGCAGCCCTAAGGGGACTGGGGGGGCCAACGTCCTGACTTTC	CASSPKGTGGANVLTF
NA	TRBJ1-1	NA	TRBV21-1	TGTGCCAGCAGCGGGCACAGGGTCCCCACTGAAGCTTTCTTT	CASSGHRVPTEAFF
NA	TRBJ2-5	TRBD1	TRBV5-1	TGCGCCAGCAGCTTGGCCGGGACAGGGGGCCGTGAGACCCAGTACTTC	CASSLAGTGGRETQYF
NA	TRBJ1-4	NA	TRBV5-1	TGCGCCAGCAGACTGAGGGGTGGGGCTAATGAAAAACTGTTTTTT	CASRLRGGANEKLFF
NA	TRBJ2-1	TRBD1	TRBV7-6	TGTGCCAGCAGCTTAGTTAGGGACAGCGCCCACAATTGGCAATCGAACAATGAGCAGTTCTTC	CASSLVRDSAHNWQSNNEQFF
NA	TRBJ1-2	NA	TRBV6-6	TGTGCCAGCAACCACAGAACCGAAAAGAGCTATGGCTACACCTTC	CASNHRTEKSYGYTF
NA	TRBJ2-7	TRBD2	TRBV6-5	TGTGCCAGCAGTTTCCGGACTAGCGGGGGACTTTACGAGCAGTACTTC	CASSFRTSGGLYEQYF
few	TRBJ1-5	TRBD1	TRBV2	TGTGCCAGCCGAGACAGGGAAGGTCAGCCCCAGCATTTT	CASRDREGQPQHF
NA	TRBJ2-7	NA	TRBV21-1	TGTGCCAGCAGCAAAGGGGCTAGCGAGGGAAACGAGCAGTACTTC	CASSKGASEGNEQYF
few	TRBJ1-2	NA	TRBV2	TGTGCCAGGGAGACAGAAATCAACTATGGCTACACCTTC	CARETEINYGYTF
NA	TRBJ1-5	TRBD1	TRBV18	TGTGCCAGCTCACCAAGGGACAGGGGGCTCTGGCAGCCCCAGCATTTT	CASSPRDRGLWQPQHF
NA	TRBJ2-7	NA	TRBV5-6	TGTGCCAGCAGCGGGCGGAACGAGCAGTACTTC	CASSGRNEQYF
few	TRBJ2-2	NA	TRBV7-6	TGTGCCAGCAGCTTAGCCCCCCGAGAGGGGGAGCTGTTTTTT	CASSLAPREGELFF
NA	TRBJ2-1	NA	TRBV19	TGTGCCAGTAGTCCCAACCGACTCTTCTACAATGAGCAGTTCTTC	CASSPNRLFYNEQFF
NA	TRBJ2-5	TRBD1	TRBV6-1	TGTGCCAGCAGCCCGGGACAGGCCTACCAAGAGACCCAGTACTTC	CASSPGQAYQETQYF
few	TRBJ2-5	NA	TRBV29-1	TGCAGCGCCGGGGACCGGGCCCTGTACTTC	CSAGDRALYF
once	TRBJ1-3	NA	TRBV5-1	TGCGCCAGCAGCTTGGCCTTGGGGTTTGGAAACACCATATATTTT	CASSLALGFGNTIYF
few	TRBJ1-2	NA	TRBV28	TGTGCCAGCAGTCCCCGTCCGGGCAGGCGGTATGGCTACACCTTC	CASSPRPGRRYGYTF
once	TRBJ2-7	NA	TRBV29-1	TGCAGCGTTGGTGAGGGCCCGGCCTCCTACGAGCAGTACTTC	CSVGEGPASYEQYF
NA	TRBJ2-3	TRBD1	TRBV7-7	TGTGCCAGCAGCTTAGCCACAGGGGGCACAGATACGCAGTATTTT	CASSLATGGTDTQYF
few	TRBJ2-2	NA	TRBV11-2	TGTGCCAGCAGCTTAGGGACAACGAACACCGGGGAGCTGTTTTTT	CASSLGTTNTGELFF
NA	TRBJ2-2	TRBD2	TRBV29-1	TGCAGCGTTACAACTAGCGGCTACGGGGAGCTGTTTTTT	CSVTTSGYGELFF
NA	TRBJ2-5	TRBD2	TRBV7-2	TGTGCCAGCAGCGGACTAGCGGGAGCAGGAGAGACCCAGTACTTC	CASSGLAGAGETQYF
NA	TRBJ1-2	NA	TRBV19	TGTGCCAGTAGTATAGACGGGACCTATGGCTACACCTTC	CASSIDGTYGYTF
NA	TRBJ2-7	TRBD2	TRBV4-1	TGCGCCAGCAGCCAAGAAGGGTTCGGATGGGGAGCGGGGGGCTACGAGCAGTACTTC	CASSQEGFGWGAGGYEQYF
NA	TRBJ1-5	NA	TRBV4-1	TGCGCCAGCAGCCACTTACAGGGCGCAAGACAGCCCCAGCATTTT	CASSHLQGARQPQHF
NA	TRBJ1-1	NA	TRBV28	TGTGCCAGCAGTTTAAGTTTCAGAGATACTGAAGCTTTCTTT	CASSLSFRDTEAFF
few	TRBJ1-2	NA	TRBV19	TGTGCCAGTAGTATAGGAACTGGCTACACCTTC	CASSIGTGYTF
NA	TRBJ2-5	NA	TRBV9	TGTGCCAGCAGCCCCCAGGATGGAGAGACCCAGTACTTC	CASSPQDGETQYF
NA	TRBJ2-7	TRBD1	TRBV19	TGTGCCCGAGAGGACAGGGGCATTGTTGCATCCTCTTACGAGCAGTACTTC	CAREDRGIVASSYEQYF
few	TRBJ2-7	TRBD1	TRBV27	TGTGCCAGCAGTTTGGACAGGGGGCGTCACGAGCAGTACTTC	CASSLDRGRHEQYF
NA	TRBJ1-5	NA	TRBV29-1	TGCAGCGTTGCGGTACCCAATCAGCCCCAGCATTTT	CSVAVPNQPQHF
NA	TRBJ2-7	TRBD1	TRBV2	TGTGCCACCAGAAGGGGACAGGGGGCCGAGCAGTACTTC	CATRRGQGAEQYF
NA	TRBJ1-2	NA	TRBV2	TGTGCCAGCAGTGACAGGGAGAGTAGTGGCTACACCTTC	CASSDRESSGYTF
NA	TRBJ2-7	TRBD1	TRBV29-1	TGCAGCGTTGCGGGACAGGGGGCAAAAGGCTCCTACGAGCAGTACTTC	CSVAGQGAKGSYEQYF